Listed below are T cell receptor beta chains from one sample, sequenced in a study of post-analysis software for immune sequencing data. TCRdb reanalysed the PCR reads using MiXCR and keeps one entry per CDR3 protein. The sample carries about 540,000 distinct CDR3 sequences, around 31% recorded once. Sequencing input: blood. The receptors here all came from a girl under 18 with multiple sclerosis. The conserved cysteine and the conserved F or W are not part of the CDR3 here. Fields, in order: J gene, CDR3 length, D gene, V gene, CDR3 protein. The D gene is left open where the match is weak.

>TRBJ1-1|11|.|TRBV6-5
ASSYGRVTEAF
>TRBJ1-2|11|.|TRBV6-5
ASTHRDDYGYT
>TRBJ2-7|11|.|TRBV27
ASSLSPAYEQY
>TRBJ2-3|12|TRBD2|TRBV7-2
ASSKQAGIDTQY
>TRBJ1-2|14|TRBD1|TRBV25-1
ASSATTGGSVRGYT
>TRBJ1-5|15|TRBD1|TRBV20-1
SATKGRDRVSNQPQH
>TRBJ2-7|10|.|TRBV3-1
ASSHKLDEQY
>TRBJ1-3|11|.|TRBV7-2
ASSSYAGNTIY
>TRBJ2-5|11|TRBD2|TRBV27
ATGGLARETQY
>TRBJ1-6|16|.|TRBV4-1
ASSQVRVARGLGSPLH
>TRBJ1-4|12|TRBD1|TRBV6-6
ASAQGGSNEKLF
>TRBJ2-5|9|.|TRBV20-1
SAPPQETQY
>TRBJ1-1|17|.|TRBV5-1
ASSFDSFRAATENTEAF
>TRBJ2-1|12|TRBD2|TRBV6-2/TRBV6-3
ASSGTNSYNEQF
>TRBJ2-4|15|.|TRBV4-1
ASSPMAQGPTKNIQY
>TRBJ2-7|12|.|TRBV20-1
SARGESGREEQY
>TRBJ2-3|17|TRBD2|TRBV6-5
ASSYSWASGMSTGDTQY
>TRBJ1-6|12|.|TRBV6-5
ASRVDPYNSPLH
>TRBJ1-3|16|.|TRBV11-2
ASSLTPPDMFSGNTIY
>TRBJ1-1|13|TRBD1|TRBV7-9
ASSLSRDRGTEAF
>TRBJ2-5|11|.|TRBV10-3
AISESTQETQY
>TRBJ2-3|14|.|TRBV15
ATSRVGVDGADTQY
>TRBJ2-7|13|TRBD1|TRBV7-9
ASSLDPGGEYEQY
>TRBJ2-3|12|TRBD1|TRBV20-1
SVSTGQYTDTQY